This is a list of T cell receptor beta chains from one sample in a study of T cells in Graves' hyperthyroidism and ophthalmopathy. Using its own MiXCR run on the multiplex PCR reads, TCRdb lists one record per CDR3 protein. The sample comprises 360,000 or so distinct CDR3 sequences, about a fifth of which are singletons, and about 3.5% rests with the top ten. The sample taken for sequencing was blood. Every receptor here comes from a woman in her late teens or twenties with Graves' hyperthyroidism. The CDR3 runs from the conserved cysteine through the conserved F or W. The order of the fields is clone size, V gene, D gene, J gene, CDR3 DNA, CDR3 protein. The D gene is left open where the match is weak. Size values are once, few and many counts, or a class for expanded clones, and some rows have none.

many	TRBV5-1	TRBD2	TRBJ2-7	TGCGCCAGCAGCCCGGATAGGACAGCGGGGGACTACGAGCAGTACTTC	CASSPDRTAGDYEQYF
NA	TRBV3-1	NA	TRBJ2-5	TGTGCCAGCAGACAATTAGGGGGGGACTACCAAGAGACCCAGTACTTC	CASRQLGGDYQETQYF
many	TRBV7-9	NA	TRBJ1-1	TGTGCCAGCAGCTTATCGGCAGTTATCAACACTGAAGCTTTCTTT	CASSLSAVINTEAFF
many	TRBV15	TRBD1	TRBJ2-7	TGTGCCACCAGCAGCCCAGACCGGGACAGCTCCTACGAGCAGTACTTC	CATSSPDRDSSYEQYF
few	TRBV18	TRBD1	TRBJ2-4	TGTGCCAGCTCATTCTCTCGGACAGGGGCCAAAAACATTCAGTACTTC	CASSFSRTGAKNIQYF
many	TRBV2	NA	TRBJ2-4	TGTGCCAGCAGGGGGTTTTTCGGTGGCAAATCGAACATTCAGTACTTC	CASRGFFGGKSNIQYF
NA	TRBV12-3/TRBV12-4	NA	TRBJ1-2	TGTGCCAGCAGTCACCACTTACTACTATATGGCTACACCTTC	CASSHHLLLYGYTF
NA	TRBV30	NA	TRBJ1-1	TGTGCCTGGCTAGATGGCACTGAAGCTTTCTTT	CAWLDGTEAFF
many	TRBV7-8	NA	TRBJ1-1	TGTGCCAGCAGCTTACCCACTCGGAGGCTTTTGAACACTGAAGCTTTCTTT	CASSLPTRRLLNTEAFF
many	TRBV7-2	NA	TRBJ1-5	TGTGCCAGCAGCTTAGCGGAGGAGGGCCTGCCCCAGCATTTT	CASSLAEEGLPQHF
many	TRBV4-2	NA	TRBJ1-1	TGTGCCAGCAGCCAAGACTATAACACTGAAGCTTTCTTT	CASSQDYNTEAFF
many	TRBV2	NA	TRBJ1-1	TGTGCCAGCAGTCCGGGTCGCTTGAGGACTGAAGCTTTCTTT	CASSPGRLRTEAFF
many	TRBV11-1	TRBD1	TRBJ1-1	TGTGCCAGCAGCCCGGACAGGAAGACTGAAGCTTTCTTT	CASSPDRKTEAFF
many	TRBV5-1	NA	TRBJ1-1	TGCGCCAGCAGCGCAGCGATAGGTGAAGCTTTCTTT	CASSAAIGEAFF
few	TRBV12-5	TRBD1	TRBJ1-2	TGTGCTAGTGGTACCCAGGGGGGGTTCACCTATGGCTACACCTTC	CASGTQGGFTYGYTF
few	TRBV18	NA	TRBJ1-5	TGTGCCAGCTCACCACTCGGGGAACAGCCCCAGCATTTT	CASSPLGEQPQHF
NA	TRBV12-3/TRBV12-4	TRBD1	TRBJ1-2	TGTGCCAGCAGTTTGGAGACAGGGAGTTTTGGCTACACCTTC	CASSLETGSFGYTF
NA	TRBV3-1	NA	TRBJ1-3	TGTGCCAGCAGCCCAGGGGCTGGTCAGTACGGAAACACCATATATTTT	CASSPGAGQYGNTIYF
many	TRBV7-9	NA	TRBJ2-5	TGTGCCAGCACTGCAGGGGCGGAAGAGACCCAGTACTTC	CASTAGAEETQYF
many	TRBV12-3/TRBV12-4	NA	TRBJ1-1	TGTGCCAGCAGTTTACAGAGGGGGTTCTACACTGAAGCTTTCTTT	CASSLQRGFYTEAFF
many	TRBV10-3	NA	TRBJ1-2	TGTGCCACCGCCAGACGACAGGATGGCTACACCTTC	CATARRQDGYTF
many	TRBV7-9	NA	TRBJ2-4	TGTGCCAGCAGTGGGTCCCCTAAGACACCCGGGAACATTCAGTACTTC	CASSGSPKTPGNIQYF
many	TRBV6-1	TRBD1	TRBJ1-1	TGTGCCAGCAGATGGACAGGCACGAACACTGAAGCTTTCTTT	CASRWTGTNTEAFF
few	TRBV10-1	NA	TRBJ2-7	TGCGCCCCCCCCGAGGTGACAGATGAATACGAGCAGTACTTC	CAPPEVTDEYEQYF
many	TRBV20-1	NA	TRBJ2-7	TGCAGTGCTAGCCGCTTGGAGTATGCCTACGAGCAGTACTTC	CSASRLEYAYEQYF
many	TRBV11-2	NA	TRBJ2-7	TGTGCCAGCAGCTCAAAATCAGGGGCCTACGAGCAGTACTTC	CASSSKSGAYEQYF
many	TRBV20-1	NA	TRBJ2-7	TGCAGTGCTAGGGCAGGATTCACCTACGAGCAGTACTTC	CSARAGFTYEQYF
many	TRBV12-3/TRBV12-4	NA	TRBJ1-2	TGTGCCAGCAGTCCACGGACAGTTTCTAACTATGGCTACACCTTC	CASSPRTVSNYGYTF
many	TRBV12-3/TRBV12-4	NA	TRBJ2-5	TGTGCCAGCAGTTTAGTAGCCGGAGTTCAAGAGACCCAGTACTTC	CASSLVAGVQETQYF
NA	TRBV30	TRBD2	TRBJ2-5	TGTGCCTGGAGTGTAGGGCTAGCGGGGGGCCAAGAGACCCAGTACTTC	CAWSVGLAGGQETQYF
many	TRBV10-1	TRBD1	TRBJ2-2	TGCGCCAGCAGTGAGGGGACAGGGGAAACCGGGGAGCTGTTTTTT	CASSEGTGETGELFF
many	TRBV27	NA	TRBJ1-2	TGTGCCAGCAGTACCCTCCGGGGGGATGGCTACACCTTC	CASSTLRGDGYTF
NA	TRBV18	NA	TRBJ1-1	TGTGCCAGCTCACCACTGCTACGCTCGATGAACACTGAAGCTTTCTTT	CASSPLLRSMNTEAFF
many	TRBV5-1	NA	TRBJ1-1	TGCGCCAGCAGCGTCGACTTAGTCACTGAAGCTTTCTTT	CASSVDLVTEAFF
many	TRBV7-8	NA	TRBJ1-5	TGTGCCAGCAGCCCACACTACGAGGGACGGACAAGCAATCAGCCCCAGCATTTT	CASSPHYEGRTSNQPQHF
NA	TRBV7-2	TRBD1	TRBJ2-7	TGTGCCAGCAGCACTAAAGAAGGTTGGGGACAGGGCAATTCAGAGTACGAGCAGTACTTC	CASSTKEGWGQGNSEYEQYF
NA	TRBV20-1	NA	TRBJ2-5	TGCAGTGCTGGGGTCCAGACGGGCAAGAGGCAGACCCAGTACTTC	CSAGVQTGKRQTQYF
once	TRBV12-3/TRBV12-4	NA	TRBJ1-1	TGTGCCAGCAGTTTAAAGGGAAGGGACACTGAAGCTTTCTTT	CASSLKGRDTEAFF
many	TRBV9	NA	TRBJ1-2	TGTGCCAGCAACTCAGGGTTGGGTGAAGGCTACACCTTC	CASNSGLGEGYTF
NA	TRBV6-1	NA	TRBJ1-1	TGTGCCAGCAGTGAAGTTGGGGCTCCGAGGACTGAAGCTTTCTTT	CASSEVGAPRTEAFF
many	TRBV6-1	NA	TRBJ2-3	TGTGCCAGCTCTGAGACGGGGGTAAAGGCCGATACGCAGTATTTT	CASSETGVKADTQYF
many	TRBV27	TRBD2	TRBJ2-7	TGTGCCAGCACCCCCGAGCGGGGGGCCTACGAGCAGTACTTC	CASTPERGAYEQYF
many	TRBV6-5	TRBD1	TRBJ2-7	TGTGCCAGCAGTTACCCGGCAGGGGGCCTCTACGAGCAGTACTTC	CASSYPAGGLYEQYF
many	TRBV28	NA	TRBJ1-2	TGTGCCAGCAGTTTCCGCAGACAAGGCGGGGGCTACACCTTC	CASSFRRQGGGYTF
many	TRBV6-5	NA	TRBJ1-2	TGTGCCAGCAGTTACGGGGGGGAAAATAACTATGGCTACACCTTC	CASSYGGENNYGYTF
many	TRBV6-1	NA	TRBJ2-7	TGTGCCAGCAGTGAAAGGATAAAGGGGCAATACGAGCAGTACTTC	CASSERIKGQYEQYF
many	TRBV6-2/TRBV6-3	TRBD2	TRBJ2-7	TGTGCCAGCAGTTATGTTCCGGGGGGGCCTCCCGACGAGCAGTACTTC	CASSYVPGGPPDEQYF
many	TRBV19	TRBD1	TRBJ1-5	TGTGCCAGTAGCCGCCGGGACAGGGGGGCGAGCAATCAGCCCCAGCATTTT	CASSRRDRGASNQPQHF
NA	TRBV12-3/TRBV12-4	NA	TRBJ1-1	TGTGCCAGCAGTTTCCCCGCCAGTTTGAACACTGAAGCTTTCTTT	CASSFPASLNTEAFF
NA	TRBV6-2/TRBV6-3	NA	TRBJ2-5	TGTGCCAGCAGTTACCGGGGGACGGAAGGAGAGACCCAGTACTTC	CASSYRGTEGETQYF
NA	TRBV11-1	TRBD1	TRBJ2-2	TGTGCCAGCAACCTCCGGACAGGGGAGGTGACCGGGGAGCTGTTTTTT	CASNLRTGEVTGELFF